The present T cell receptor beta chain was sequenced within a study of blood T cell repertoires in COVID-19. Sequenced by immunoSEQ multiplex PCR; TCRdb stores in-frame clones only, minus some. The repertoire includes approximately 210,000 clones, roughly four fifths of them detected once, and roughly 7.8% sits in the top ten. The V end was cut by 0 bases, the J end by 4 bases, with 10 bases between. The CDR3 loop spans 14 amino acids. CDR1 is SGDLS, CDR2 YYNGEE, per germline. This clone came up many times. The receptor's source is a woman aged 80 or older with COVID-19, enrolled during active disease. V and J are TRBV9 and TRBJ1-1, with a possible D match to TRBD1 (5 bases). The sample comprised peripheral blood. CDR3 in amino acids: CASSVAGGGTEAFF. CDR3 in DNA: TGTGCCAGCAGCGTAGCGGGGGGAGGCACTGAAGCTTTCTTT.